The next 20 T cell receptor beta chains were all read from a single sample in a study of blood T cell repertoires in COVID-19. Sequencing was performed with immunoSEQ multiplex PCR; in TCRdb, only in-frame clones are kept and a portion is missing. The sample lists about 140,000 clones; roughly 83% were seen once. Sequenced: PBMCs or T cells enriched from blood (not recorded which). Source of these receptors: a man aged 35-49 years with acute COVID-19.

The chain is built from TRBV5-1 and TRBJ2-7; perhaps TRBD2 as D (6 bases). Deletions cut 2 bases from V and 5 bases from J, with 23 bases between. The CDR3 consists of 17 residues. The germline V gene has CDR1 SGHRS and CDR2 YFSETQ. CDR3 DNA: TGCGCCAGCAGCTTACAGGCATGGGCGGGGCTTAAGAACGAGCAGTACTTC. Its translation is CASSLQAWAGLKNEQYF.

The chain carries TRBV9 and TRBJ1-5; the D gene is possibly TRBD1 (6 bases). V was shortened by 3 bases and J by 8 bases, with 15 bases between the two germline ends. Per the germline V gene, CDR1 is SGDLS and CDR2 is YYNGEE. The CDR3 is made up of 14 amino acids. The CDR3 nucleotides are TGTGCCAGCAGCGGTGCAGGGGCGAGGAAGCCCCAGCATTTT. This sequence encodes CASSGAGARKPQHF.

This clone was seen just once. CDR3 residues: CASRAGERGSTDTQYF. Written as DNA, the CDR3 is TGTGCCAGCAGGGCGGGGGAGCGGGGAAGCACAGATACGCAGTATTTT. The chain uses TRBV11-2 and TRBJ2-3; 7 positions match TRBD2. CDR3 length: 16 amino acids. V shed 6 bases, J shed 0 bases, and the junction held 9 bases outside the gene matches. The germline CDR1 and CDR2 sequences are SGHAT and FQNNGV. The full variable domain, completed using reference TRBV11-2 and TRBJ2-3, is EAGVAQSPRYKIIEKRQSVAFWCNPISGHATLYWYQQILGQGPKLLIQFQNNGVVDDSQLPKDRFSAERLKGVDSTLKIQPAKLEDSAVYLCASRAGERGSTDTQYFGPGTRLTVL.

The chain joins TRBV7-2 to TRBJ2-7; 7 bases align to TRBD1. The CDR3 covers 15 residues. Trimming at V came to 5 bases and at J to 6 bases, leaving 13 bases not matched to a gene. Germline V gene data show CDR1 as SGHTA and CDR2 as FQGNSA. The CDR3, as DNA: TGTGCCAGCAGCCAAACCTCACAGGGGTCGGGCGAGCAGTACTTC. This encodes CASSQTSQGSGEQYF.

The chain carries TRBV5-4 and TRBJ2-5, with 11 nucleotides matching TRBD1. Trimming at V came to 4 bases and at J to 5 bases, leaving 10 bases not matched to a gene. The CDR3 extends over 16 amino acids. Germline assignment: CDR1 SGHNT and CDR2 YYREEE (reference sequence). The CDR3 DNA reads TGTGCCAGCAGCGGGGCCCGGACAGGGGGCGCCGAGACCCAGTACTTC. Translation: CASSGARTGGAETQYF.

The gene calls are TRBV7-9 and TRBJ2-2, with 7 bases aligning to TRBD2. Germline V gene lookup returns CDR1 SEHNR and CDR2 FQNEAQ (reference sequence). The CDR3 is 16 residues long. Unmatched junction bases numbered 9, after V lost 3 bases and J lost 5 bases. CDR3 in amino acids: CASSFAGEGRTGELFF. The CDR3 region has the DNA TGTGCCAGCAGCTTTGCGGGAGAGGGGAGAACCGGGGAGCTGTTTTTT.

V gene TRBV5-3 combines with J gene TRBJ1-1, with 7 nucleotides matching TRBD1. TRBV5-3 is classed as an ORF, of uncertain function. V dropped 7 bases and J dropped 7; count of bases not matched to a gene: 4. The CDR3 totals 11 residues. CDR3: CARQGGDEAFF. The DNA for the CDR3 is TGTGCCAGACAGGGGGGAGATGAAGCTTTCTTT.

CDR3 coding DNA: TGTGCCTGTAAAACAGAATACTCTGGAAACACCATATATTTT. Translating gives CACKTEYSGNTIYF. The genes are TRBV30 and TRBJ1-3; D gene ambiguous. The CDR3 length is 14 residues. V gave up 6 bases and J gave up 0 bases, with 12 bases separating them. Germline CDR1 reads GTSNPN; CDR2 reads SVGIG (reference sequence).

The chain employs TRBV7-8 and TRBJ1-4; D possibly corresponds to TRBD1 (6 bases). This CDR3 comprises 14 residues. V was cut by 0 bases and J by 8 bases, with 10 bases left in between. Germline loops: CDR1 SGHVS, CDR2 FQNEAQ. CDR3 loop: CASSLAGAEEKLFF. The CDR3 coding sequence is TGTGCCAGCAGCTTAGCGGGGGCAGAGGAAAAACTGTTTTTT.

CDR3 in amino acids: CASSLGAGNTEAFF. CDR3 DNA sequence: TGTGCCAGCAGCTTAGGGGCGGGGAACACTGAAGCTTTCTTT. The chain joins TRBV11-2 to TRBJ1-1, with D uncertain. This CDR3 spans 14 amino acids. Germline V lookup: CDR1 SGHAT, CDR2 FQNNGV. V dropped 1 base and J dropped 1 base, with 7 bases sitting between them.

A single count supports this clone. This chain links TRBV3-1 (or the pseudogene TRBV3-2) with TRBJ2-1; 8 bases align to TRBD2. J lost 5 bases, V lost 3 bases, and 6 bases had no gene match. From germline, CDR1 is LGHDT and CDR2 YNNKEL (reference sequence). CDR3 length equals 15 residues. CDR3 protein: CASSQASGRDNEQFF. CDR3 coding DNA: TGTGCCAGCAGCCAGGCCTCCGGGAGGGACAATGAGCAGTTCTTC.

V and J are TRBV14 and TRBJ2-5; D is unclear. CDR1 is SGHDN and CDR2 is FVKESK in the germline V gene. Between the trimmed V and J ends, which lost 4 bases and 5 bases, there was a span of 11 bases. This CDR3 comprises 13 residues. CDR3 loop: CASSPRGAETQYF. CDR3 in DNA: TGTGCCAGCAGCCCAAGAGGCGCGGAGACCCAGTACTTC.

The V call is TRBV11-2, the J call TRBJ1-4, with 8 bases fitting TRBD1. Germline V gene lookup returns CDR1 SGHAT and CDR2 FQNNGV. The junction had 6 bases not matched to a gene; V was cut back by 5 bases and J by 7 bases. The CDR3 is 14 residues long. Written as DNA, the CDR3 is TGTGCCAGCAGCAAGGACAGGGTATCTGAAAAACTGTTTTTT. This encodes CASSKDRVSEKLFF.

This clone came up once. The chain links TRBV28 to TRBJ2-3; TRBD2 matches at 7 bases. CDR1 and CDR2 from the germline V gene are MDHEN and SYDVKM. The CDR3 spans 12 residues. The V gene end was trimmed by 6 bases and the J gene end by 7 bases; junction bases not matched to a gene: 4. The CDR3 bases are TGTGCCAGCAGGGGAGGGGAAAATACGCAGTATTTT. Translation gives CASRGGENTQYF.

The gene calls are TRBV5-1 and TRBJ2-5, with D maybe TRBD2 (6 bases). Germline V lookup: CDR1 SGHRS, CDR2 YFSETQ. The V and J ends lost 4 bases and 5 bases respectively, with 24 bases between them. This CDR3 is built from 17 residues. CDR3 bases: TGCGCCAGCAGCCCTGAGGATTTGAGGCGGGCGGGGGAGACCCAGTACTTC. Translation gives CASSPEDLRRAGETQYF.

DNA for the CDR3: TGTGCCTCAGGACTAGCTGTCTACGAGCAGTACTTC. This encodes CASGLAVYEQYF. The chain links TRBV10-3 to TRBJ2-7, with 8 bases identical to TRBD2. Trimming cost V 11 bases and J 3 bases; bases outside gene matches: 6. The germline V gene has CDR1 ENHRY and CDR2 SYGVKD. CDR3 length equals 12 residues.

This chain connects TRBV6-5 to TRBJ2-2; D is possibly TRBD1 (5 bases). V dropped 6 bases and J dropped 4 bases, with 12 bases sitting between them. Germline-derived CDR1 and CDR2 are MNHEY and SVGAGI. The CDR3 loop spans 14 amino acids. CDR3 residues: CASSLDSLTGELFF. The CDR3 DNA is TGTGCCAGCAGCTTAGACAGTCTCACCGGGGAGCTGTTTTTT.

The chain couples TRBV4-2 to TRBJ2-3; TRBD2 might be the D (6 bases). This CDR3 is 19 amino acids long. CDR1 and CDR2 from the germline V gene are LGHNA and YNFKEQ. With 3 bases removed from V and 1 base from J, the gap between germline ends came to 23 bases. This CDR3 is CASSQREADYAGGTDTQYF. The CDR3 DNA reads TGTGCCAGCAGCCAGAGGGAGGCCGACTACGCCGGGGGCACAGATACGCAGTATTTT.

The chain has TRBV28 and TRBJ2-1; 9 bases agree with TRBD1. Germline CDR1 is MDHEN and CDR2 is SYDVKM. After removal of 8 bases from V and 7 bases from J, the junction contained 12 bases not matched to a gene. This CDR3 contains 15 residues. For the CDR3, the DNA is TGTGCCAGCGAATTCCGGACAGGGGCGAGGAATGAGCAGTTCTTC. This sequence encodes CASEFRTGARNEQFF.

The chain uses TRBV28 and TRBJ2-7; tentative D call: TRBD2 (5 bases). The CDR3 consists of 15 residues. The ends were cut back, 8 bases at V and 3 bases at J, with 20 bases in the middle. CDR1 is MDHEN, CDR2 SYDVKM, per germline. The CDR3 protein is CASDALAGTNYEQYF. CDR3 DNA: TGTGCCAGCGACGCCCTGGCGGGTACAAACTACGAGCAGTACTTC. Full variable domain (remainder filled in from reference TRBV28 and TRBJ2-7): DVKVTQSSRYLVKRTGEKVFLECVQDMDHENMFWYRQDPGLGLRLIYFSYDVKMKEKGDIPEGYSVSREKKERFSLILESASTNQTSMYLCASDALAGTNYEQYFGPGTRLTVT.